Below, 29 T cell receptor delta chains from the same sample are listed, as sequenced in a study of gamma-delta chains in newborns, infants, children (dated by TCRdb to between 2018 and 2021). For sequencing, an Illumina MiSeq was employed. Public reads were reanalyzed in TCRdb with CATT, and rows carrying the same DNA were merged afterwards. The sample table holds about 11,000 delta-chain clones, of which more than 7.5% were seen once. Roughly 8.6% of the sample comes from the top ten. The sequenced material came from blood. The source is a child who was a newborn, infant or young child, either healthy, febrile or measles-vaccinated (not recorded which).

This clone was seen a few times. The chain couples TRDV2 to TRDJ3; TRDD3 aligns across 7 bases. After removal of 0 bases from V and 1 base from J, the junction contained 14 bases not matched to a gene. Germline V CDR1 and CDR2: GEAIGNYY, EKD. The CDR3 contains 21 residues. The CDR3 spells CACDTGLGGPDQSWDTRQMFF. DNA of the CDR3: TGTGCCTGTGACACCGGGCTGGGGGGCCCCGACCAATCCTGGGACACCCGACAGATGTTTTTC.

For this clone: Other DNA sequences in the same sample also yield this CDR3. The gene calls are TRDV2 and TRDJ1; tentative D call: TRDD3 (6 bases). The CDR3 length is 15 residues. V was pared by 5 bases and J by 1 base, with 16 bases between. CDR1 and CDR2 (germline): GEAIGNYY, EKD. The chain's CDR3 is CACVEVGVLTDKLIF. Here the CDR3 DNA reads TGTGCCTGTGTCGAGGTGGGGGTCCTCACCGATAAACTCATCTTT.

This clone has only a few counts. TCRdb assigns this DNA the protein of a much larger clone, which departs from its translation at residue 12; this likely reflects a read error, and the protein shown comes from translating the DNA. V and J are TRDV2 and TRDJ1; 13 bases map to TRDD3. Germline V gene sequence: CDR1 GEAIGNYY, CDR2 EKD. The CDR3 extends over 19 amino acids. Trimming at V came to 3 bases and at J to 0 bases, leaving 12 bases not matched to a gene. The CDR3 sequence is CACDSLLGDTVEYTDKLIF. CDR3 coding DNA: TGTGCCTGTGACTCCCTACTGGGGGATACGGTGGAGTACACCGATAAACTCATCTTT.

This clone was detected a few times. The rearrangement joins TRDV2 to TRDJ2; 9 positions match TRDD3. The CDR3 runs to 15 residues. Germline V gene lookup returns CDR1 GEAIGNYY and CDR2 EKD. The junction had 7 bases not matched to a gene; V was cut back by 2 bases and J by 7 bases. CDR3 loop: CACDSLLGEQAQLFF. Written as DNA, the CDR3 is TGTGCCTGTGACAGTCTACTGGGGGAACAAGCACAACTCTTCTTT.

This clone was picked up a small number of times. A read error likely explains this, since a far larger clone differs by one base. The chain couples TRDV2 to TRDJ1, with 9 bases lining up with TRDD3. CDR1 is GEAIGNYY, CDR2 EKD, per germline. This CDR3 region has 23 residues. In nucleotides, the CDR3 is TGTGCCTGTGGCACCCTAGGGAATCTACAAACGCCTCGGGGGATACCGGTCACCGATAAACTCATCTTT. This codes for CACGTLGNLQTPRGIPVTDKLIF.

This clone has more than one count but fewer than ten. The J gene is TRDJ1, the V gene TRDV1, with a possible D match to TRDD3 (9 bases). Germline lookup yields CDR1 TSWWSYY and CDR2 QGS. This CDR3 has 22 residues. Trimming left V 2 bases short and J 0 bases short, with 31 bases between. CDR3 in amino acids: CALGESLFLRVLGDLYTDKLIF. Written as DNA, the CDR3 is TGTGCTCTTGGGGAAAGTCTCTTCCTACGGGTACTGGGGGACCTCTACACCGATAAACTCATCTTT.

The chain recombines TRDV1 with TRDJ1; 8 bases agree with TRDD3. Per germline, CDR1 TSWWSYY and CDR2 QGS. V shed 4 bases, J shed 0 bases, and the junction held 19 bases outside the gene matches. This CDR3 region has 20 residues. The CDR3 DNA reads as TGTGCTCTTGGGGGGGCTTCCTTAGTACTACTGGGGGTCTACACCGATAAACTCATCTTT. Protein sequence: CALGGASLVLLGVYTDKLIF.

With regard to this clone: A much more abundant neighbour one base away suggests this may be a read error. The CDR3 loop is CACDPLSLGDDAKLIF. The CDR3 DNA reads as TGTGCCTGTGACCCACTCAGTCTGGGGGATGACGCTAAACTCATCTTT. V gene TRDV2 combines with J gene TRDJ1, with 9 bases fitting TRDD3. This CDR3 is 16 amino acids long. J lost 7 bases, V lost 3 bases, and 14 bases had no gene match. In germline, CDR1 is GEAIGNYY, CDR2 EKD.

As for this clone: The TCRdb protein, from a much larger clone, departs from this DNA's translation at residue 3, likely by read error; the protein shown derives from the DNA. This chain uses TRDV2 with TRDJ1; TRDD3 matches at 10 bases. Germline V gene lookup returns CDR1 GEAIGNYY and CDR2 EKD. The length of the CDR3 is 18 residues. The CDR3 region is CASDTVGGGYLTIDKLIF. The CDR3 region has the DNA TGTGCCAGTGACACCGTTGGTGGGGGATACCTGACCATCGATAAACTCATCTTT.

A remark on this clone: A far larger clone differs by one base, so this is likely a read error. The rearrangement uses TRDV2 and TRDJ1; TRDD3 matches 9 bases. The CDR3 has 15 amino acids. Per germline, CDR1 GEAIGNYY and CDR2 EKD. Losses at the gene ends were 4 bases for V and 3 bases for J; bases not matched to a gene: 8. The CDR3 here is CACDSLGDNADKLIF. CDR3 bases: TGTGCCTGTGATTCGTTGGGGGATAACGCCGATAAACTCATCTTT.

The table lists this clone with a count of one. The chain uses TRDV2 and TRDJ1; TRDD3 aligns across 8 bases. Germline V CDR1 and CDR2: GEAIGNYY, EKD. J gave up 3 bases and V 0 bases, and 17 bases lay outside the gene matches. The CDR3 covers 19 residues. The chain's CDR3 is CACDTLQTGGAGRADKLIF. The DNA of the CDR3 is TGTGCCTGTGACACCTTACAAACTGGGGGGGCCGGACGTGCCGATAAACTCATCTTT.

Details on this clone: Germline and junction disagree at one end, which may indicate a read error. Other DNA variants within this sample encode the same CDR3. V usage is TRDV2 and J usage is TRDJ1, with a possible D match to TRDD2 (5 bases). CDR1 is GEAIGNYY, CDR2 EKD, per germline. The CDR3 sequence is 20 residues long. The DNA for the CDR3 is TGTGCCTGCGACACCGTTAGTACTGATCCAGCTCTCCTATACACCGATAAACTCATCTTT. Translated: CACDTVSTDPALLYTDKLIF.

This clone was seen only a few times. A much larger clone lies one base from this, so it may be a read error. The chain carries TRDV1 and TRDJ1, with D perhaps TRDD3 (5 bases). This CDR3 has 16 residues. Trimming stripped 2 bases from V and 0 bases from J, with 13 bases between. CDR1 and CDR2 (germline): TSWWSYY, QGS. In DNA form, the CDR3 reads TGTGCTCTTGGGGAAACGTTACTGGAGGACACCGATAAACTCATCTTT. This gives the protein CALGETLLEDTDKLIF.

About this clone itself: At residue 10, the TCRdb amino acid sequence and the translated nucleotide sequence differ, so the protein here is the DNA translation. The chain recombines TRDV2 with TRDJ3, with 10 bases matching TRDD3. Trimming took 0 bases from V and 0 from J; bases not matched to a gene: 4. This CDR3 has 19 amino acids. Germline V gene sequence: CDR1 GEAIGNYY, CDR2 EKD. The CDR3 protein is CACDTVLGDYSWDTRQMFF. As DNA, the CDR3 is TGTGCCTGTGACACCGTACTGGGGGATTACTCCTGGGACACCCGACAGATGTTTTTC.

This chain uses TRDV1 with TRDJ1; 9 nucleotides match TRDD3. The CDR3 extends over 19 amino acids. The junction had 14 bases not matched to a gene; V was cut back by 3 bases and J by 0 bases. CDR1 and CDR2 (germline): TSWWSYY, QGS. The CDR3 sequence: CALGDMPGTGGLYTDKLIF. CDR3 DNA sequence: TGTGCTCTTGGGGACATGCCAGGTACTGGGGGACTGTACACCGATAAACTCATCTTT.

Concerning this clone itself: A far larger clone lies a single base away; this is likely a read error. This rearrangement joins TRDV2 to TRDJ1, with 12 bases that match TRDD3. The end of the DNA aligns better with TRDJ2, so the J call may be wrong. Germline CDR1 GEAIGNYY, CDR2 EKD. CDR3 size: 17 residues. The CDR3 nucleotides read TGTGCCTGTGACGCCCTGCTGGGGGATACGCGTTACGATAAACTCTTCTTT. Its translation is CACDALLGDTRYDKLFF.

Comments on this clone: The junction does not match germline at one end; this may be a read error. Distinct nucleotide sequences in the sample also encode this CDR3. This rearrangement joins TRDV2 to TRDJ1; 7 bases line up with TRDD3. CDR1 is GEAIGNYY and CDR2 is EKD in the germline V gene. The CDR3 runs to 20 residues. The DNA for the CDR3 is TGTGCATGTGACACCGTCCGGGGTAGGGGGATCCTTAAATACACCGATAAACTCATCTTT. Its translation: CACDTVRGRGILKYTDKLIF.

This clone came up a few times. The rearrangement joins TRDV2 to TRDJ3; TRDD3 matches at 13 bases. The CDR3 loop spans 21 amino acids. Germline V gene data show CDR1 as GEAIGNYY and CDR2 as EKD. V lost 3 bases to trimming and J lost 1 base; unmatched junction nucleotides: 11. CDR3 residues: CACDSVLGDTPQSWDTRQMFF. CDR3 bases: TGTGCCTGTGACTCTGTACTGGGGGATACGCCGCAATCCTGGGACACCCGACAGATGTTTTTC.

This clone is termed medium-sized. The sample carries other DNA sequences with the same CDR3. CDR3 DNA sequence: TGTGCCTGTGAGTACTGGGGACAGGATAAACTCATCTTT. This gives the protein CACEYWGQDKLIF. This chain uses TRDV2 with TRDJ1; 7 bases map to TRDD3. This CDR3 comprises 13 residues. Germline CDR1 reads GEAIGNYY; CDR2 reads EKD. With V trimmed by 4 bases and J by 5 bases, 6 bases remained unmatched.

This clone has a handful of counts. A mismatch at residue 10 separates the TCRdb protein from the translated DNA, so the protein presented here was translated from the DNA. The chain recombines TRDV2 with TRDJ3; TRDD3 agrees at 7 bases. Germline CDR1 GEAIGNYY, CDR2 EKD. The CDR3 runs to 19 residues. The V and J ends lost 0 bases and 0 bases, in that order; junction bases with no gene match: 7. CDR3 DNA: TGTGCCTGTGACACCTGGGATACCTCAGGCTCCTGGGACACCCGACAGATGTTTTTC. Its translation: CACDTWDTSGSWDTRQMFF.

In this sample, this clone turned up a few times. The rearrangement links TRDV2 to TRDJ2; D remains ambiguous. Trimming took off 0 bases at V and 0 bases at J, with 4 bases between the two ends. Germline V gives CDR1 GEAIGNYY, CDR2 EKD. The CDR3 is 14 residues long. CDR3 DNA: TGTGCCTGTGACACCGTGACTTTGACAGCACAACTCTTCTTT. It is translated as CACDTVTLTAQLFF.

This clone has more than one count but fewer than ten. V is TRDV1 and J is TRDJ1, with 12 bases fitting TRDD3. The J segment lost 5 bases and the V segment lost 2 bases, leaving 24 bases of the junction unmatched. This CDR3 is 22 amino acids long. Germline-derived CDR1 and CDR2 are TSWWSYY and QGS. The CDR3 DNA reads TGTGCTCTTGGGGAATTTTGGGGTTTCTCCCCCCTGTACTGGGGGATACATGATAAACTCATCTTT. Its translation: CALGEFWGFSPLYWGIHDKLIF.

This clone was picked up a small number of times. A much larger clone lies a single base off, so this may be a read error. The identical CDR3 is also encoded by other nucleotide sequences in the sample. This chain joins TRDV2 and TRDJ3; TRDD3 matches at 11 bases. CDR1 is GEAIGNYY and CDR2 is EKD in the germline V gene. V lost 2 bases to trimming and J lost 1 base; unmatched junction nucleotides: 3. The CDR3 extends over 18 amino acids. This CDR3 is CACDNTGGYSWDTRQMFF. The CDR3 DNA is TGTGCCTGTGACAATACTGGGGGATATTCCTGGGACACCCGACAGATGTTTTTC.

The DNA of the CDR3 is TGTGCCTGTGACCCGGTTCCCGTACTGGGGGATAACGGGGACACCGATAAACTCATCTTT. The encoded protein is CACDPVPVLGDNGDTDKLIF. V gene TRDV2 combines with J gene TRDJ1; 11 bases fit TRDD3. The V gene end was trimmed by 3 bases and the J gene end by 0 bases; junction bases not matched to a gene: 17. Germline CDR1 reads GEAIGNYY; CDR2 reads EKD. The CDR3 sequence is 20 residues long.

With respect to this clone: In the same sample, other DNA sequences code for this CDR3. The CDR3 coding sequence is TGTGCCTGTGATGAGTTACTGCGGGGCGATAAACTCATCTTT. Translating gives CACDELLRGDKLIF. The rearrangement links TRDV2 to TRDJ1, with unresolved D. CDR3 size: 14 residues. Trimming took off 4 bases at V and 4 bases at J, with 15 bases between the two ends. Looked up from germline, CDR1 is GEAIGNYY and CDR2 is EKD.

This clone was detected only a few times. The chain uses TRDV2 and TRDJ3, with 7 bases identical to TRDD3. The germline V gene has CDR1 GEAIGNYY and CDR2 EKD. The CDR3 covers 20 residues. V trimming: 1 base; J trimming: 0 bases; junction bases outside the gene matches: 11. The CDR3 here is CACDTYWGYPSSWDTRQMFF. CDR3 bases: TGTGCCTGTGACACGTACTGGGGATATCCAAGCTCCTGGGACACCCGACAGATGTTTTTC.

About this clone itself: For this DNA, TCRdb reports the protein of a much larger clone, which diverges at residue 9, most likely from a read error; the protein presented here is translated directly from the DNA. The chain joins TRDV2 to TRDJ3, with D possibly TRDD3 on 6 matching bases. The V gene's germline CDR1 is GEAIGNYY and CDR2 EKD. The CDR3 loop spans 18 amino acids. Trimming removed 0 bases from V and 0 bases from J, with 11 bases in between. The CDR3, as DNA: TGTGCCTGTGACACCCTGGGGCCAAACTCCTGGGACACCCGACAGATGTTTTTC. Translated, it gives CACDTLGPNSWDTRQMFF.

A note on this clone: This sample also contains other DNA sequences that code for the same CDR3. This sequence joins TRDV2 and TRDJ1; 12 positions match TRDD3. The germline V gene has CDR1 GEAIGNYY and CDR2 EKD. The CDR3 totals 19 residues. The V and J ends lost 4 bases and 1 base, in that order; junction bases with no gene match: 15. CDR3 sequence reads: CACEPLLGDTKWGTDKLIF. The CDR3 nucleotides read TGTGCCTGTGAACCTCTACTGGGGGATACAAAATGGGGCACCGATAAACTCATCTTT.

This clone has a handful of counts. The chain combines TRDV2 with TRDJ1; unclear D gene. CDR1 is GEAIGNYY, CDR2 EKD, per germline. The CDR3 is 22 residues long. Trimming took 0 bases from V and 0 from J, leaving 31 bases between them. The chain's CDR3 is CACDTVTTLREGRTEYTDKLIF. CDR3 sequence (DNA): TGTGCCTGTGACACCGTGACCACTCTCCGAGAGGGCCGCACAGAGTACACCGATAAACTCATCTTT.